These 11 T cell receptor beta chains came from one sample sequenced in a study of blood T cell repertoires in COVID-19. Data came from immunoSEQ multiplex PCR; TCRdb stores just in-frame clones and leaves some out. The sample yields roughly 55,000 clones, less than 85% seen once. Sequencing input: peripheral blood. These TCRs come from a human donor in a cohort sampled during active COVID-19.

The chain joins TRBV19 to TRBJ2-5; possible D gene TRBD2, 5 bases. The CDR3 covers 18 residues. Per germline, CDR1 LNHDA and CDR2 SQIVND (reference sequence). The germline V and J ends were trimmed by 2 bases and 4 bases, with 23 bases remaining between them. The CDR3 bases are TGTGCCAGTAGTATAAGTTCCGCGGGCGGCTACGTTCGAGAGACCCAGTACTTC. Encoded protein: CASSISSAGGYVRETQYF.

This clone was found once. The chain couples TRBV6-5 to TRBJ1-6; a weak D match, TRBD1 (6 bases). Germline V gives CDR1 MNHEY, CDR2 SVGAGI. The CDR3 has 14 residues. V gave up 6 bases and J gave up 7 bases, with 13 bases separating them. Written as DNA, the CDR3 is TGTGCCAGCAGACACGACAGGACCAATTCACCCCTCCACTTT. It encodes CASRHDRTNSPLHF.

The chain has TRBV2 and TRBJ1-1; TRBD1 agrees at 9 bases. The germline gives CDR1 SNHLY, CDR2 FYNNEI. Losses at the gene ends were 6 bases for V and 0 bases for J; bases not matched to a gene: 2. This CDR3 has 14 amino acids. The CDR3 DNA reads TGTGCCAGCAGAAGACAGGGGGTGAACACTGAAGCTTTCTTT. Amino acid sequence: CASRRQGVNTEAFF.

The chain recombines TRBV24-1 with TRBJ2-1, with 7 nucleotides matching TRBD2. Trimming took 3 bases from V and 0 from J; bases not matched to a gene: 7. This CDR3 spans 17 amino acids. Germline-derived CDR1 and CDR2 are KGHDR and SFDVKD. This chain's CDR3 is CATSDPAGSVSYNEQFF. For the CDR3, the DNA is TGTGCCACCAGTGATCCAGCGGGATCGGTCTCCTACAATGAGCAGTTCTTC.

The J gene is TRBJ2-5, the V gene TRBV6-2 or TRBV6-3; 8 nucleotides align to TRBD2. Trimming took 4 bases from V and 4 from J; bases not matched to a gene: 8. The CDR3 consists of 15 residues. CDR1 is MNHEY and CDR2 is SVGEGT in the germline V gene. For the CDR3, the DNA is TGTGCCAGCAGTTCGGGACTAGTAGGTGCAGAGACCCAGTACTTC. Translation: CASSSGLVGAETQYF.

The rearrangement uses TRBV7-2 and TRBJ2-7; 10 nucleotides align to TRBD1. Trimming cost V 1 base and J 3 bases; bases outside gene matches: 6. Looked up from germline, CDR1 is SGHTA and CDR2 is FQGNSA. The CDR3 covers 16 residues. This CDR3 reads CASSLGSGQGVYEQYF. The CDR3, as DNA: TGTGCCAGCAGCTTAGGCTCAGGACAGGGGGTCTACGAGCAGTACTTC.

The chain links TRBV12-3 or TRBV12-4 to TRBJ1-1; no definite D call. V was cut by 3 bases and J by 4 bases, with 9 bases left in between. The CDR3 spans 13 residues. The CDR3 DNA sequence: TGTGCCAGCAGTTTCGGGATGGGCACTGAAGCTTTCTTT. This codes for CASSFGMGTEAFF.

CDR3 loop: CATSTGPYEQYF. The CDR3, as DNA: TGTGCCACCTCGACAGGACCCTACGAGCAGTACTTC. The genes are TRBV21-1 and TRBJ2-7; TRBD1 reflects the table's D call only, with no check against the DNA. TRBV21-1 is a recognized pseudogene. The CDR3 spans 12 residues.

The chain combines TRBV25-1 with TRBJ2-3; 7 positions match TRBD2. Germline CDR1 MGHDK, CDR2 SYGVNS. J gave up 6 bases and V 1 base, and 7 bases lay outside the gene matches. The CDR3 consists of 15 residues. The CDR3 is CASSEWGGRGDTQYF. DNA for the CDR3: TGTGCCAGCAGTGAATGGGGAGGGCGGGGCGATACGCAGTATTTT.

This chain uses TRBV14 with TRBJ2-2; D unresolved. The V and J ends lost 1 base and 4 bases respectively, with 13 bases between them. There are 16 residues in the CDR3. CDR1 is SGHDN, CDR2 FVKESK, per germline. The CDR3 protein is CASSQVSPSRTGELFF. The CDR3 DNA reads TGTGCCAGCAGCCAAGTTTCCCCGAGTCGCACCGGGGAGCTGTTTTTT.

The chain employs TRBV5-5 and TRBJ1-5; D may be TRBD1 (5 bases). CDR3 size: 16 residues. V was trimmed by 4 bases and J by 2 bases, leaving 16 bases between them. The V gene's germline CDR1 is SGHKS and CDR2 YYEKEE (reference sequence). The CDR3 is CASSLDLAQGNQPQHF. Here the CDR3 DNA reads TGTGCCAGCAGCCTAGACTTGGCACAGGGCAATCAGCCCCAGCATTTT. Full variable domain (missing parts from reference TRBV5-5 and TRBJ1-5): DAGVTQSPTHLIKTRGQQVTLRCSPISGHKSVSWYQQVLGQGPQFIFQYYEKEERGRGNFPDRFSARQFPNYSSELNVNALLLGDSALYLCASSLDLAQGNQPQHFGDGTRLSIL.